This passage covers 10 T cell receptor beta chains from one sample sequenced in a study of cytomegalovirus exposure and HLA in healthy donors. PCR used 60 Vbeta primers and 13 Jbeta primers. This table comes from immunoSEQ multiplex PCR, and its TCRdb copy is limited to in-frame clones, with some not included. The profile shows approximately 140,000 clones, about 78% of them singletons. Sample: PBMCs. The receptors were gathered from a man aged 18-30 years in good health and CMV-seronegative.

About this clone itself: This likely comes from a read error, as the CDR3 has no conserved phenylalanine or tryptophan at its end. The chain couples TRBV5-1 to TRBJ1-1, with D unresolved. This CDR3 region has 14 residues. The V gene's germline CDR1 is SGHRS and CDR2 YFSETQ. The V end was cut by 0 bases, the J end by 1 base, with 7 bases between. In DNA form, the CDR3 reads TGCGCCAGCAGCTTGGTCTCGGGGAACACTGAAGCTTTCGTT. Protein product: CASSLVSGNTEAFV.

The V and J genes are TRBV6-1 and TRBJ1-4, with TRBD1 as a possible D gene (6 bases). Germline V gene data show CDR1 as MNHNS and CDR2 as SASEGT. This CDR3 has 15 residues. With 6 bases removed from V and 5 bases from J, the gap between germline ends came to 16 bases. CDR3 in amino acids: CASRPHRELNEKLFF. CDR3 sequence (DNA): TGTGCCAGCAGACCCCACAGGGAATTAAATGAAAAACTGTTTTTT.

This clone appeared a few times. The chain couples TRBV5-1 to TRBJ2-5; 7 nucleotides line up with TRBD2. V lost 7 bases and J lost 11; bases outside the gene matches: 17. CDR3 length: 14 residues. Germline CDR1 SGHRS, CDR2 YFSETQ. DNA of the CDR3: TGCGCCAGCTCCGGAGGGAGGGCGCCGCAGGAGCAGTACTTC. Translation: CASSGGRAPQEQYF.

The gene calls are TRBV4-1 and TRBJ2-3; 11 bases align to TRBD2. The CDR3 is 16 residues long. J was trimmed by 7 bases and V by 3 bases; bases with no gene match: 9. Germline CDR1 and CDR2: MGHRA and YSYEKL. CDR3 DNA: TGCGCCAGCAGCCAGCAACTAGCGGGAGCAGCAAATACGCAGTATTTT. Protein product: CASSQQLAGAANTQYF.

The CDR3 DNA sequence: TGCGCCAGCACCTCAGGACAGGTGGATGGCTACACCTTC. Amino acids: CASTSGQVDGYTF. The chain is built from TRBV10-2 and TRBJ1-2; 7 bases line up with TRBD1. This CDR3 region has 13 residues. Losses at the gene ends were 7 bases for V and 6 bases for J; bases not matched to a gene: 8. The V gene's germline CDR1 is WSHSY and CDR2 SAAADI.

The chain joins TRBV27 to TRBJ1-4; 7 bases are shared with TRBD1. V lost 5 bases to trimming and J lost 8 bases; unmatched junction nucleotides: 11. The CDR3 contains 15 residues. Germline CDR1 and CDR2: MNHEY and SMNVEV (reference sequence). The CDR3 is CASSPGTALREKLFF. The CDR3 nucleotides are TGTGCCAGCAGTCCCGGGACAGCTTTACGGGAAAAACTGTTTTTT.

The rearrangement links TRBV19 to TRBJ2-2; 8 bases line up with TRBD1. This CDR3 has 21 residues. Per the germline V gene, CDR1 is LNHDA and CDR2 is SQIVND (reference sequence). Trimming at V came to 6 bases and at J to 3 bases, leaving 24 bases not matched to a gene. The CDR3 loop is CASSRTPSWTGPLGDTGELFF. For the CDR3, the DNA is TGTGCCAGTAGCCGGACCCCGAGCTGGACAGGGCCCCTTGGTGACACCGGGGAGCTGTTTTTT.

This clone was counted once. V gene TRBV7-8 combines with J gene TRBJ1-1; possible D gene TRBD1, 5 bases. V gave up 5 bases and J gave up 2 bases, with 12 bases separating them. Germline lookup yields CDR1 SGHVS and CDR2 FQNEAQ. The CDR3 covers 14 residues. CDR3 bases: TGTGCCAGCAGCCGCGGCCAGGGTAACACTGAAGCTTTCTTT. Its protein product is CASSRGQGNTEAFF.

This clone appeared a few times. This chain links TRBV30 with TRBJ1-2; no clear D gene. This CDR3 is 12 amino acids long. Germline CDR1 reads GTSNPN; CDR2 reads SVGIG (reference sequence). V was shortened by 3 bases and J by 8 bases, with 13 bases between the two germline ends. This CDR3 is CAWSVPASGYTF. As DNA, the CDR3 is TGTGCCTGGAGCGTCCCCGCGAGCGGCTACACCTTC.

The chain links TRBV18 to TRBJ2-1, with a possible D match to TRBD2 (6 bases). Trimming left V 4 bases short and J 7 bases short, with 17 bases between. The CDR3 contains 15 residues. Germline V gene data show CDR1 as KGHSH and CDR2 as LQKENI. CDR3 loop: CASSQGGTPGNEQFF. The CDR3 nucleotides are TGTGCCAGCTCACAGGGCGGGACCCCGGGTAATGAGCAGTTCTTC.